The sequence of this T cell receptor (beta chain) was determined in a study of blood T cell repertoires in COVID-19. Method: immunoSEQ multiplex PCR; TCRdb's copy keeps in-frame clones and lacks some. The sample carries hundreds of thousands of clones, around 91% recorded once. This study enrolled people aged about 18 to 95 from approximately 25 US geographic areas. CDR1 is MGHDK, CDR2 SYGVNS, per germline. This CDR3 spans 14 amino acids. Trimming removed 8 bases from V and 2 bases from J, with 16 bases in between. This rearrangement joins TRBV25-1 to TRBJ2-7; D remains ambiguous. The receptor was isolated from a woman aged 40 to 55 who had recovered from COVID-19. Sequenced: PBMCs or T cells enriched from blood (not recorded which). This chain's CDR3 is CASSYLGSAYEQYF. The CDR3 DNA sequence: TGTGCCAGCTCATACCTCGGGTCTGCCTACGAGCAGTACTTC.